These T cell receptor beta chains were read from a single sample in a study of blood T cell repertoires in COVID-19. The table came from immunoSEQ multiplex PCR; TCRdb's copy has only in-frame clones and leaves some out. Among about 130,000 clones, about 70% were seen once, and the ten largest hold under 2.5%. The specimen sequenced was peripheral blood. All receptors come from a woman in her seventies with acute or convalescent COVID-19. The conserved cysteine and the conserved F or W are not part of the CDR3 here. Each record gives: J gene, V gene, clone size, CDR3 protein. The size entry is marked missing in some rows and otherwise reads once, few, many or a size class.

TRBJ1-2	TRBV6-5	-	ASSYSGQGTDGYT
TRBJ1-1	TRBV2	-	ASSQGRTEAF
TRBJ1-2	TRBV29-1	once	SVDRGAYGYT
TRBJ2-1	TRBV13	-	ASSPQLAGEGGAYNEQF
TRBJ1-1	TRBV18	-	ASSPPSTGGVGEAF
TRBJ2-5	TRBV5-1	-	ASSLGRLAVETQY
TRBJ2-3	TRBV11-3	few	ASSVTGGDTQY
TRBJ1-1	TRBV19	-	ASSIIGGTEAF
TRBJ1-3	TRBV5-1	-	ASSPADTFSGNTIY
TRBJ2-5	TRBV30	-	AWSRGTFGETQY
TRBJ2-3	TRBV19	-	ASSDRAPTDTQY
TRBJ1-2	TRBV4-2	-	ASSQTQGDYGYT
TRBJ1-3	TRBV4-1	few	ASSQVDMGFSGNTIY
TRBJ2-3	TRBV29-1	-	SVAPPTGAPDTQY
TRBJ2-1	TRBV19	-	ASSISFGRLANNEQF
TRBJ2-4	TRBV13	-	ASSPTGTKNIQY
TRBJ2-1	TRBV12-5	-	ASGSSPGEQF
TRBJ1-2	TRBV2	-	ASSEDRTDGYT
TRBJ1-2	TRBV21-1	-	ASSFLRDRIKSQEDYGYT
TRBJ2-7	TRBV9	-	ASSVTPDRDEQY